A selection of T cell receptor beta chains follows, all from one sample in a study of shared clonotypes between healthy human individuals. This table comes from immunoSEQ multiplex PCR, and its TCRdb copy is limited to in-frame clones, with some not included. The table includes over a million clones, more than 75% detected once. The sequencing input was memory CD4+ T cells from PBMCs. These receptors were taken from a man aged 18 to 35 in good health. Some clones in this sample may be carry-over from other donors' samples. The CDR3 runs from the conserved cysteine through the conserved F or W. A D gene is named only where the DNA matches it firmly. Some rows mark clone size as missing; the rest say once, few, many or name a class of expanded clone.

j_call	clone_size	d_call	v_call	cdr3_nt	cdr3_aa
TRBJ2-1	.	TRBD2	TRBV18	TGTGCCAGCTCACCACTACCTTTGGCTAGCGGGGTGCAGTTCTTC	CASSPLPLASGVQFF
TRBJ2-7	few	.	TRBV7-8	TGTGCCAGCAGCCCCGGGCCCGAGCAGTACTTC	CASSPGPEQYF
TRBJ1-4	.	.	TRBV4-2	TGTGCCAGCAGCCAAAGACAGCCACCTGAAAAACTGTTTTTT	CASSQRQPPEKLFF
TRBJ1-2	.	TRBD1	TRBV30	TGTGCCTGGCAGATTCCGGGACAGGGAAACTATGGCTACACCTTC	CAWQIPGQGNYGYTF
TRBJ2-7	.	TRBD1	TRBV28	TGTGCCAGCACCCCCCCCCGACAGGGGCCATTGTCCTACGAGCAGTACTTC	CASTPPRQGPLSYEQYF
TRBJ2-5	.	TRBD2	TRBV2	TGTGCCAGCAGTTTGACTAGCGGAGAGACCCAGTACTTC	CASSLTSGETQYF
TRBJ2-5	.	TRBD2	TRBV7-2	TGTGCCAGCAGCTCGGACTCGGGAGGGGAGACCCAGTACTTC	CASSSDSGGETQYF
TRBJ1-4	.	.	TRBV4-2	TGTGCCAGCAGCCAGGTCGGCTCAACTAATGAAAAACTGTTTTTT	CASSQVGSTNEKLFF
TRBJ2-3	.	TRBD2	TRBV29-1	TGCAGCGTCGCGGGACTAGCGGGGCTAGATACGCAGTATTTT	CSVAGLAGLDTQYF
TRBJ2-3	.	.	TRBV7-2	TGTGCCAGCAGCTTATTAGGGCCTACTTCCTCCGCAGATACGCAGTATTTT	CASSLLGPTSSADTQYF
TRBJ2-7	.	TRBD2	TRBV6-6	TGTGCCAGCAGCTACGGACTAGCGAGCTACGAGCAGTACTTC	CASSYGLASYEQYF
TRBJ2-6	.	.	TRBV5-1	TGCGCCAGCAGCTTGGCGGCCAGCTCTGGGGCCAACGTCCTGACTTTC	CASSLAASSGANVLTF
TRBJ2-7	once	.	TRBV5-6	TGTGCCAGCAGCCATGCAAAGGGAACCACTTGGAACGAGCAGTACTTC	CASSHAKGTTWNEQYF
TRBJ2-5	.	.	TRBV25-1	TGTGCCAGCAGTGAATGGCAAGAAGAGACCCAGTACTTC	CASSEWQEETQYF
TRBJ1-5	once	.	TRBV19	TGTGCCAGTAGTGTCGGACTTAGGCAGCCCCAGCATTTT	CASSVGLRQPQHF
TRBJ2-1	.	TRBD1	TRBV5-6	TGTGCCAGCAGCCGGGACAGGTACTATGAGCAGTTCTTC	CASSRDRYYEQFF
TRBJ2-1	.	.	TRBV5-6	TGTGCCAGCAGCTCGACTAGAGAGTACAATGAGCAGTTCTTC	CASSSTREYNEQFF
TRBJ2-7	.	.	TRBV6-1	TGTGCCAGCAGTGATTTTGGACTGAAAAACTACGAGCAGTACTTC	CASSDFGLKNYEQYF
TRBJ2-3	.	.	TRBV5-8	TGTGCCAGCAGTAACCGAGGGGTTAGCACAGATACGCAGTATTTT	CASSNRGVSTDTQYF
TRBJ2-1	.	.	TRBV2	TGTGCCAGCAGTTTCCGCAATGAGCAGTTCTTC	CASSFRNEQFF
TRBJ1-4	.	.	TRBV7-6	TGTGCCAGCAGCCCGCAGGGGAGGTTGGAAAAACTGTTTTTT	CASSPQGRLEKLFF
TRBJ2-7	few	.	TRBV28	TGTGCCAGTCAAAGGCCGACCCCCCCTTACGAGCAGTACTTC	CASQRPTPPYEQYF
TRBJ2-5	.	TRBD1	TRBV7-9	TGTGCCAGCAGCTTAACAGGGGGCGCGTGGGAGACCCAGTACTTC	CASSLTGGAWETQYF
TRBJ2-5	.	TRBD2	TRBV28	TGTGCCAGCAGCCGAAAGGGAGGGAGGACTAGCGGGAGGGCCGGGGGAGAGACCCAGTACTTC	CASSRKGGRTSGRAGGETQYF
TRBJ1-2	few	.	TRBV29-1	TGCAGCGTTGAAGACTACAGAGCTAACTATGGCTACACCTTC	CSVEDYRANYGYTF
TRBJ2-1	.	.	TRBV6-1	TGTGCCAGCAGTGATCCTGCGAATGAGCAGTTCTTC	CASSDPANEQFF
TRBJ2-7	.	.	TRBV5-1	TGCGCCAGCAGCTCCTATCCCGGGGGATCGAGGGAGCAGTACTTC	CASSSYPGGSREQYF
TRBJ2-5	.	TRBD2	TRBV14	TGTGCCAGCAGCCAAGCCAATAAGGGACTAGCGGGGAAGAGGGAGACCCAGTACTTC	CASSQANKGLAGKRETQYF
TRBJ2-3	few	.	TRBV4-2	TGTGCCAGCAGGGAGGGGCGTGGAGATACGCAGTATTTT	CASREGRGDTQYF
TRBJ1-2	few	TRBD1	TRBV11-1	TGTGCCAGCAGCTTGCGACAGGGGCCCTATGGCTACACCTTC	CASSLRQGPYGYTF
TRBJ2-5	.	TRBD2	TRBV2	TGTGCCAGCACCAAGACTAGCGGTGAAGAGACCCAGTACTTC	CASTKTSGEETQYF
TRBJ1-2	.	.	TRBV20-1	TGCAGTGCTACGAGGAATGGCTACACCTTC	CSATRNGYTF
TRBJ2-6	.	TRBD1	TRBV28	TGTGCCAGCAGTTCCCCCGGTACCGGGACAGGGGGCGCTGGGGCCAACGTCCTGACTTTC	CASSSPGTGTGGAGANVLTF
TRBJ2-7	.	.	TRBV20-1	TGCAGTGCCCTAGCTTGGGAGCAGTACTTC	CSALAWEQYF
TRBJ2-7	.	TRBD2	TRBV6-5	TGTGCCAGCAGTTACGGCTCCGGGACTAGCGGACACGAGCAGTACTTC	CASSYGSGTSGHEQYF
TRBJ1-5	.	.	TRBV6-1	TGTGCCAGCAGTGAAAGGGTCGATCAGCCCCAGCATTTT	CASSERVDQPQHF
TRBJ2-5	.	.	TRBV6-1	TGTGCCAGCAGTGAATCGGCAGGGTGGGGGGTTGGACAAGAGACCCAGTACTTC	CASSESAGWGVGQETQYF
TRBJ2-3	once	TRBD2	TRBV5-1	TGCGCCAGCAGCTTGGGACTAGCGGGAGAAGATACGCAGTATTTT	CASSLGLAGEDTQYF
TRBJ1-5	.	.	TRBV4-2	TGTGCCAGCAGCCAAGTGGGTCAGCCCCAGCATTTT	CASSQVGQPQHF
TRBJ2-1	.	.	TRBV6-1	TGTGCCAGCAGGGTTGGGCAGGGCCCCTACAATGAGCAGTTCTTC	CASRVGQGPYNEQFF
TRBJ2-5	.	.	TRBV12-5	TGTGCTAGTGGCTTAAACCTAGGGGAGCCACACTTC	CASGLNLGEPHF
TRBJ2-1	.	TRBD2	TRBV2	TGTGCCAGCAGTGAATCGGTAGCGGGAGGGCCCCCCTACAATGAGCAGTTCTTC	CASSESVAGGPPYNEQFF
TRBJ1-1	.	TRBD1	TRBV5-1	TGCGCCAGCAGCCTAGGGACAGGGTGGGGGAACACTGAAGCTTTCTTT	CASSLGTGWGNTEAFF
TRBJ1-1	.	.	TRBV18	TGTGCCAGCTCGGAAGGACAAAAGAACACTGAAGCTTTCTTT	CASSEGQKNTEAFF